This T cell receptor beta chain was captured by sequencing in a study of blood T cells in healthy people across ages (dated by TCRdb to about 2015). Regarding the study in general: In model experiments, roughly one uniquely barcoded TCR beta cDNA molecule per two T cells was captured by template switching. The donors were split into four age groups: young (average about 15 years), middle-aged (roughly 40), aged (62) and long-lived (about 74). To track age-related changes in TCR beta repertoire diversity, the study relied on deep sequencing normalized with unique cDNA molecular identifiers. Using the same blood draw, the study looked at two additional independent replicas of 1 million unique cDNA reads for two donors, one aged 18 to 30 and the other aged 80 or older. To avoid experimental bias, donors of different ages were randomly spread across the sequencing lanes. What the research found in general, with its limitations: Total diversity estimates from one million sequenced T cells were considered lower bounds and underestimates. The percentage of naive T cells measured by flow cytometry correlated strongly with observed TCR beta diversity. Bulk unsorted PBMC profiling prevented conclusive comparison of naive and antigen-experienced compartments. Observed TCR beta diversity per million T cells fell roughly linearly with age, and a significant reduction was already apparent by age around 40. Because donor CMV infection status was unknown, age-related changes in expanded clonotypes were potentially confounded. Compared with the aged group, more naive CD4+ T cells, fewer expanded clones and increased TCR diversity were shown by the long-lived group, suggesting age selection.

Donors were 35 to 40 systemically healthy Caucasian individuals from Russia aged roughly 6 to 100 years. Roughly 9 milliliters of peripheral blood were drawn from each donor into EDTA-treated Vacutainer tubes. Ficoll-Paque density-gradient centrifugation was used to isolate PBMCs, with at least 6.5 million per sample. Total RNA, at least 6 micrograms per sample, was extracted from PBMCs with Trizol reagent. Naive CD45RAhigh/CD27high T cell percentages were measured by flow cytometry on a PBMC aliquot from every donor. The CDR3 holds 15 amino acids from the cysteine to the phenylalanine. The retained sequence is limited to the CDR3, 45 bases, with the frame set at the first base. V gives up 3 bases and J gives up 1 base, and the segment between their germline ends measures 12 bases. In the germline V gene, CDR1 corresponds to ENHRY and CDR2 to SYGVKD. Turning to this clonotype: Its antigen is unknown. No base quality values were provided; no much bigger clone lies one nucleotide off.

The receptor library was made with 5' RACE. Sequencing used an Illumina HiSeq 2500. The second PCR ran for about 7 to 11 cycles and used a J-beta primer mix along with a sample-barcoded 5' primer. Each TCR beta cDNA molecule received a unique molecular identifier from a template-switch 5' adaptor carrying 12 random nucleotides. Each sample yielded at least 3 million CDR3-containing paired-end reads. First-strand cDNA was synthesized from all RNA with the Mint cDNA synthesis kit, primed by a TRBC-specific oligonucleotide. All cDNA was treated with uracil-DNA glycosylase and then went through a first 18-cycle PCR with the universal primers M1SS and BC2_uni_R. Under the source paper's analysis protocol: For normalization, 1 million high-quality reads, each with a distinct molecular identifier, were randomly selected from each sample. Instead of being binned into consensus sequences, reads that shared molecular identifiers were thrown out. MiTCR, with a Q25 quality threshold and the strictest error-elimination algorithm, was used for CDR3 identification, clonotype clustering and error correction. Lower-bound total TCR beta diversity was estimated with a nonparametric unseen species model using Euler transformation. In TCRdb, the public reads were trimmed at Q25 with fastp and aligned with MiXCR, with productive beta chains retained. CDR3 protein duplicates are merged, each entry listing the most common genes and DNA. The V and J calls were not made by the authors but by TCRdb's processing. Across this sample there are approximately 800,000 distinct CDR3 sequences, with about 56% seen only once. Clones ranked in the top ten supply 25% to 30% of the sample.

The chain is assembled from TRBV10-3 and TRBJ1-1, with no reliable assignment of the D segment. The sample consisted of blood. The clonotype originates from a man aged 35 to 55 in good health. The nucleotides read TGTGCCATCAGTGAAGGTAAAGGGAGGAACACTGAAGCTTTCTTT. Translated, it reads CAISEGKGRNTEAFF.